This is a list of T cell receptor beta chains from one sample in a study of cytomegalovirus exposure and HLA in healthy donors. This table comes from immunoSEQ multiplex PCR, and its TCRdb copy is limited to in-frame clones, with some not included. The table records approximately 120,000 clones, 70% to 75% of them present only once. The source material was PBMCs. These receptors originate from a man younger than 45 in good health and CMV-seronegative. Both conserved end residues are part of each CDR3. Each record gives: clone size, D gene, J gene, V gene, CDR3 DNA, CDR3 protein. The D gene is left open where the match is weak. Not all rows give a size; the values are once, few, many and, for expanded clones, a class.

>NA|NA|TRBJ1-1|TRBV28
TGTGCCAGCAGTTTAGCCAGGGCAGGCCTCCAGGAAGCTTTCTTT
CASSLARAGLQEAFF
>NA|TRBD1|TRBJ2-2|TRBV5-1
TGCGCCAGCAGCATCGGACAGGGTGACACCGGGGAGCTGTTTTTT
CASSIGQGDTGELFF
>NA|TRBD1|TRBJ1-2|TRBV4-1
TGCGCCAACAGCCAACCGCCCGGGACAGGGGGCCTCTATGGCTACACCTTC
CANSQPPGTGGLYGYTF
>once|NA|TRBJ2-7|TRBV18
TGTGCCAGCTCACCCCCGACAGATTTTTACGAGCAGTACTTC
CASSPPTDFYEQYF
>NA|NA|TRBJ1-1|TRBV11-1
TGTGCCAGCAGCCCGCGACCAGGGGAAAAAGCTTTCTTT
CASSPRPGEKAFF
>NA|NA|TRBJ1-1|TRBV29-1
TGCAGCGTTGATAGCCGAGGGACTGAAGCTTTCTTT
CSVDSRGTEAFF
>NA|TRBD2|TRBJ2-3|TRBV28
TGTGCCAGCAGGCCCGGGACTAGTGCAGATACGCAGTATTTT
CASRPGTSADTQYF
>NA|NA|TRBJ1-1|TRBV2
TGTGCCACTAGAAGGTTGAACACTGAAGCTTTCTTT
CATRRLNTEAFF
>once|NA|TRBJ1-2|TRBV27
TGTGCCAGCAGTCTAAAAGGGGTGCAAGGGGGTGGCTACACCTTC
CASSLKGVQGGGYTF
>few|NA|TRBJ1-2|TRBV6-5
TGTGCCAGCAGTTACTCTGGGGGCCACTCTGGCTACACCTTC
CASSYSGGHSGYTF